The clone carrying this T cell receptor beta chain has just a few counts. Its antigen is currently unknown. This sample is drawn from a study of T cell repertoires in cytomegalovirus infection. Findings and caveats of the study: The ex vivo response was dominated by HLA-C-restricted CMV-specific TCR beta clonotypes. Pooled public TCR beta family frequency picked out CMV carriers with the relevant HLA.

Between the trimmed V and J ends, which lost 1 base and 2 bases, there was a span of 12 bases. Germline V lookup: CDR1 SEHNR, CDR2 FQNEAQ (reference sequence). CDR3 length: 16 residues. TCRdb reanalysed the reads using MiXCR and keeps one entry per CDR3 protein. The sample has some 940,000 distinct CDR3 sequences; about a third are singletons. V usage is TRBV7-9 and J usage is TRBJ1-5; D gene unclear. The receptor was derived from a human donor in good health (CMV status not recorded). Some clones in this sample may be carry-over from other donors' samples. Sequenced material: cultured CD8+ T cells from PBMCs, taken from culture after CMV antigen stimulation. CDR3 amino acids: CASSLVSAKGNQPQHF. As DNA, the CDR3 is TGTGCCAGCAGCTTAGTCTCGGCCAAGGGCAATCAGCCCCAGCATTTT.